The entry below describes one T cell receptor beta chain. Its antigen is unidentified. The record originates from a study of cytomegalovirus exposure and HLA in healthy donors. Whole-study findings and limits: In an earlier analysis, productive rearrangement rates for most beta V segments clustered near 87% or 30%.

This CDR3 region has 11 residues. The V gene end was trimmed by 4 bases and the J gene end by 10 bases; junction bases not matched to a gene: 2. Germline CDR1 is SGHDT and CDR2 is YYEEEE. The study ran its PCR with 60 Vbeta and 13 Jbeta primers. Repertoires were generated with immunoSEQ multiplex PCR, while TCRdb's copy carries only in-frame clones and drops some. The table includes some 100,000 clones, less than 70% detected once. The chain carries TRBV5-6 and TRBJ2-5; 9 bases are shared with TRBD2. Input material: PBMCs. The receptor comes from a woman between 65 and 79 years old in good health and CMV-seropositive. CDR3 sequence (DNA): TGTGCCAGCAGCCGACTAGCGGACCAGTACTTC. This translates into CASSRLADQYF.